Each of the 28 T cell receptor delta chains below was sequenced from the same sample in a study of gamma-delta T cells after stem cell transplantation. TCRdb reprocessed the RT-PCR reads through CATT. This sample yields some 850 delta-chain clones, of which 10% to 13% are seen a single time; around 60% belongs to the top ten. Sequenced material: gamma-delta T cells. Receptors originate from a human donor. It is not recorded whose cells these are; they may come from a transplant donor.

By sample share, this clone is large (0.1 to 1%). The chain employs TRDV2 and TRDJ1, with 13 bases lining up with TRDD3. This CDR3 comprises 16 residues. The V gene end was trimmed by 3 bases and the J gene end by 2 bases; junction bases not matched to a gene: 5. Germline loops: CDR1 GEAIGNYY, CDR2 EKD. The CDR3, as DNA: TGTGCCTGTGACTTACTGGGGGATACGGAGACCGATAAACTCATCTTT. Translation gives CACDLLGDTETDKLIF.

This clone was seen a single time. It differs at one base from a far larger clone, so likely a read error. The chain couples TRDV2 to TRDJ1; 13 bases fit TRDD3. The germline gives CDR1 GEAIGNYY, CDR2 EKD. The CDR3 has 22 residues. Trimming removed 4 bases from V and 1 base from J; junction bases left unmatched: 23. CDR3 nucleotides: TGTGCCTGTGAGCCGGTTAACAGCGACTGGGGGATACGCCGTGGTTTCACCGATAAACTCATCTTT. This encodes CACEPVNSDWGIRRGFTDKLIF.

This clone has a handful of counts. Given a far larger clone just one base away, this is likely a sequencing read error. The chain links TRDV2 to TRDJ3; 9 bases are shared with TRDD3. Germline assignment: CDR1 GEAIGNYY and CDR2 EKD. The CDR3 runs 21 residues. The CDR3, as DNA: TGTGCCTGTGACAAACTGGGGGACACCAACCCGGAGCCCTGGGACACCCGACGGATGTTTTTC. Translating it yields CACDKLGDTNPEPWDTRRMFF.

As regards this clone: The protein held in TCRdb is that of a much larger clone and does not match this DNA's translation at residue 3, likely because of a read error; the protein shown is translated from the DNA. The chain recombines TRDV3 with TRDJ1; 10 bases are shared with TRDD3. V shed 4 bases, J shed 6 bases, and the junction held 17 bases outside the gene matches. The germline gives CDR1 TVYSNPD, CDR2 GDNSRS (reference sequence). The length of the CDR3 is 16 residues. The DNA of the CDR3 is TGTGCCTCTCCCTATACCTTACTGGGGGATGCGTATAAACTCATCTTT. Its translation: CASPYTLLGDAYKLIF. Together with reference TRDV3 and TRDJ1, the CDR3 gives the full variable domain: CDKVTQSSPDQTVASGSEVVLLCTYDTVYSNPDLFWYRIRPDYSFQFVFYGDNSRSEGADFTQGRFSVKHILTQKAFHLVISPVRTEDSATYYCASPYTLLGDAYKLIFGKGTRVTVEP.

Remarks on this clone: This probably arose from a read error, given a far larger clone one base away. Other DNA sequences in this specimen translate into the identical CDR3. The J gene is TRDJ1, the V gene TRDV2; 10 nucleotides match TRDD3. Per the germline V gene, CDR1 is GEAIGNYY and CDR2 is EKD. The CDR3 is 18 amino acids. The CDR3 DNA is TGTGCCTGTGACACCGTCGCTACGTTGGGGGATACAACCGATAAACTCATTTTT. Its translation: CACDTVATLGDTTDKLIF.

By sample share, this clone is large (0.1 to 1%). This chain joins TRDV2 and TRDJ1; 10 bases map to TRDD3. CDR1 and CDR2 from the germline V gene are GEAIGNYY and EKD. The CDR3 has 16 residues. V gave up 0 bases and J gave up 1 base; unmatched junction bases: 4. CDR3 in amino acids: CACDTVGDTSTDKLIF. The CDR3 DNA reads TGTGCCTGTGACACCGTGGGGGATACCAGCACCGATAAACTCATCTTT.

The chain employs TRDV2 and TRDJ1, with 9 bases lining up with TRDD3. J lost 1 base, V lost 0 bases, and 26 bases had no gene match. Germline V gene lookup returns CDR1 GEAIGNYY and CDR2 EKD. The CDR3 is made up of 23 amino acids. The CDR3 DNA reads as TGTGCCTGTGACACCGTTCGGATTCCTTCGACTGGGGGACAACTAGACACCACCGATAAACTCATCTTT. Translating gives CACDTVRIPSTGGQLDTTDKLIF.

The CDR3 loop reads CACDTGPWGLISCDNRPMFF. The CDR3 DNA reads TGTGCCTGTGACACCGGTCCCTGGGGGTTGATCTCCTGTGACAACCGCCCGATGTTTTTC. The genes are TRDV2 and TRDJ3; TRDD3 agrees at 7 bases. V lost 0 bases, J lost 18 bases, and 28 bases stayed unmatched. In germline, CDR1 is GEAIGNYY, CDR2 EKD. CDR3 length equals 20 residues.

This clone appeared a few times. Other nucleotide sequences in the sample specify the same CDR3. The rearrangement joins TRDV2 to TRDJ1; the match to TRDD3 covers 7 bases. V lost 4 bases to trimming and J lost 3 bases; unmatched junction nucleotides: 19. There are 18 residues in the CDR3. Germline V gene sequence: CDR1 GEAIGNYY, CDR2 EKD. As DNA, the CDR3 is TGTGCCTGTGAAATCCTTCAAACTGGGGTCTACTCTCCCGATAAACTCATCTTT. The encoded protein is CACEILQTGVYSPDKLIF.

Notes on this clone: A much bigger clone sits one base away, suggesting this may be a read error. The same CDR3 can be traced to other DNA sequences in this sample. The J gene is TRDJ1, the V gene TRDV1, with 12 bases fitting TRDD3. The CDR3 is 26 residues long. V shed 0 bases and J 0 bases; nucleotides not matched to a gene: 29. Germline loops: CDR1 TSWWSYY, CDR2 QGS. This CDR3 reads CALGELTSYPMYWGIQVGYYTDKLIF. The CDR3 nucleotides are TGTGCTCTTGGGGAACTGACTTCCTACCCTATGTACTGGGGGATACAAGTCGGATACTACACCGATAAACTCATCTTT.

This clone has more than one count but fewer than ten. The chain employs TRDV2 and TRDJ1, with 8 nucleotides matching TRDD3. There are 21 residues in the CDR3. Trimming at V came to 0 bases and at J to 4 bases, leaving 24 bases not matched to a gene. Germline V gives CDR1 GEAIGNYY, CDR2 EKD. The CDR3 DNA follows: TGTGCCTGTGACACCATGCCTGGGGGAACCTCCCTCTACCCGGGAGTCGATAAACTCATCTTT. This gives the protein CACDTMPGGTSLYPGVDKLIF.

Only a few counts were recorded for this clone. For this DNA, TCRdb reports the protein of a much larger clone, which diverges at residue 10, most likely from a read error; the protein presented here is translated directly from the DNA. V is TRDV1 and J is TRDJ2; 8 bases fit TRDD3. The CDR3 is 14 residues long. Per the germline V gene, CDR1 is TSWWSYY and CDR2 is QGS. The V gene end was trimmed by 6 bases and the J gene end by 9 bases; junction bases not matched to a gene: 9. In DNA form, the CDR3 reads TGTGCTCTTGGCCGGGGGATAGGAGTAACACAACTCTTCTTT. As protein: CALGRGIGVTQLFF.

With regard to this clone: This probably arose from a read error, given a far larger clone one base away. J is TRDJ1 and V is TRDV2; 13 bases match TRDD3. This CDR3 contains 16 residues. The V gene end was trimmed by 3 bases and the J gene end by 6 bases; junction bases not matched to a gene: 9. Germline CDR1 GEAIGNYY, CDR2 EKD. This CDR3 is CACDALLGDTTYKLIF. The CDR3, as DNA: TGTGCCTGTGACGCATTACTGGGGGATACGACCTATAAACTCATCTTT.

The table lists this clone with a few counts. A far larger clone is only one base removed, so a read error is likely. The CDR3 region is CACDLLLGVNTPNTGHYTDKLIF. The DNA for the CDR3 is TGTGCCTGTGACTTGTTACTGGGGGTTAATACCCCGAATACCGGGCATTACACCGATAAACTCATCTTT. The V call is TRDV2, the J call TRDJ1; 8 nucleotides line up with TRDD3. This CDR3 region has 23 residues. CDR1 and CDR2 from the germline V gene are GEAIGNYY and EKD. V gave up 3 bases and J gave up 0 bases; unmatched junction bases: 29.

This clone qualifies as large. The chain links TRDV2 to TRDJ1; D perhaps matches TRDD3 (5 bases). The germline V gene encodes CDR1 GEAIGNYY and CDR2 EKD. The ends were cut back, 1 base at V and 2 bases at J, with 13 bases in the middle. CDR3 length: 15 amino acids. The CDR3, as DNA: TGTGCCTGTGACACATTAGAGGGGGGGACCGATAAACTCATCTTT. Translated, it gives CACDTLEGGTDKLIF.

This clone was seen more than once but under ten times. It may be a read error: a sequence one base away is much more abundant. This sample also contains other DNA sequences that code for the same CDR3. V usage is TRDV2 and J usage is TRDJ1, with no clear D. The germline gives CDR1 GEAIGNYY, CDR2 EKD. CDR3 length equals 17 residues. CDR3 region: CACDQYYYESNTDKLIF. The CDR3 nucleotides read TGTGCCTGTGACCAATACTACTATGAATCTAACACTGATAAACTCATCTTT.

This clone was counted a few times. The chain joins TRDV2 to TRDJ1; D is undetermined. CDR3 size: 14 residues. The germline V gene has CDR1 GEAIGNYY and CDR2 EKD. The V and J ends lost 3 bases and 0 bases respectively, with 10 bases between them. As DNA, the CDR3 is TGTGCCTGTGACCATATTGCAAACACCGATAAACTCATCTTT. It translates to CACDHIANTDKLIF.

The table lists this clone with a few counts. Possible read error: a much larger clone is one base away. The chain has TRDV2 and TRDJ1; 8 bases are a match to TRDD3. From germline, CDR1 is GEAIGNYY and CDR2 EKD. The CDR3 covers 19 residues. CDR3 region: CACDTVSLGDRLPTDNLIF. DNA of the CDR3: TGTGCCTGTGACACCGTTTCCTTGGGGGATCGATTACCCACCGATAACCTCATCTTT.

This clone has just a few counts. For this DNA, TCRdb reports the protein of a much larger clone, which diverges at residue 19, most likely from a read error; the protein presented here is translated directly from the DNA. The CDR3 loop is CAASARAGGYLPRYTDKLTF. CDR3 nucleotide sequence: TGTGCAGCAAGCGCGCGGGCTGGGGGATACTTGCCAAGGTACACCGATAAACTCACCTTT. The chain is built from TRAV29/DV5 and TRDJ1; 11 positions agree with TRDD3. CDR3 size: 20 residues. Germline V gene sequence: CDR1 NSMFDY, CDR2 ISSIKDK.

This clone is a singleton in its sample. An end of the junction does not agree with germline; a read error may underlie this. The chain is built from TRDV2 and TRDJ3; 7 bases map to TRDD3. Germline V gene lookup returns CDR1 GEAIGNYY and CDR2 EKD. CDR3 length: 20 residues. DNA of the CDR3: TGTGCCTGTGACACCGGTCCCTGGGGGTTGAACTCCTGTGACATCCGCCCGATGATTTTC. It specifies CACDTGPWGLNSCDIRPMIF.

As to this clone: A far bigger clonotype differs at one base, so this is likely a read error. This chain connects TRDV2 to TRDJ1; D possibly corresponds to TRDD2 (5 bases). V was shortened by 0 bases and J by 0 bases, with 34 bases between the two germline ends. Germline V gene lookup returns CDR1 GEAIGNYY and CDR2 EKD. The CDR3 loop spans 23 amino acids. The CDR3 coding sequence is TGTGCCTGTGACACCGTTCGGATTCCTTCGACTGTGGGACAACTAGAAAACACCGATAAACTCATCTTT. It translates to CACDTVRIPSTVGQLENTDKLIF.

This clone has more than one count but fewer than ten. For this DNA, TCRdb reports the protein of a much larger clone, which diverges at residue 12, most likely from a read error; the protein presented here is translated directly from the DNA. The chain uses TRDV2 and TRDJ1, with no clear D. From germline, CDR1 is GEAIGNYY and CDR2 EKD. The length of the CDR3 is 16 residues. The CDR3 is CACDTVGTPYTYKLIF. In DNA, the CDR3 is TGTGCCTGTGACACCGTTGGGACCCCGTACACCTATAAACTCATCTTT.

Concerning this clone: The TCRdb protein, from a much larger clone, departs from this DNA's translation at residue 16, likely by read error; the protein shown derives from the DNA. The chain has TRAV29/DV5 and TRDJ1; 11 bases line up with TRDD3. The CDR3 consists of 20 residues. CDR1 and CDR2 (germline): NSMFDY, ISSIKDK. CDR3: CAASARAGGYLPRYTGKLIF. The CDR3 DNA reads TGTGCAGCAAGCGCGCGGGCTGGGGGATACTTGCCAAGGTACACCGGTAAACTCATCTTT.

This clone is deemed medium-sized. Other DNA sequences in the sample encode the same CDR3. This chain uses TRDV2 with TRDJ1; 13 nucleotides agree with TRDD3. V lost 0 bases, J lost 1 base, and 10 bases stayed unmatched. The CDR3 loop spans 19 amino acids. The germline CDR1 and CDR2 sequences are GEAIGNYY and EKD. CDR3 loop: CACDTVHTGGYAATDKLIF. The CDR3 bases are TGTGCCTGTGACACCGTACATACTGGGGGATACGCGGCCACCGATAAACTCATCTTT.

This clone was detected a few times. This likely came from a read error, as a far larger clone is one base away. The same CDR3 also results from other DNA sequences found in this sample. CDR3 nucleotides: TGTGCCTGTGACACCGTGCCTGGAGGAACTTCCCTCTACCCGGGAGTCGATAAACTCATCTTT. This translates into CACDTVPGGTSLYPGVDKLIF. The chain is built from TRDV2 and TRDJ1, with D possibly TRDD2 on 5 matching bases. CDR3 size: 21 residues. The V gene's germline CDR1 is GEAIGNYY and CDR2 EKD. Trimming removed 0 bases at V and 4 bases at J, with 32 bases between.

This clone was seen a handful of times. The chain links TRDV2 to TRDJ1; D gene ambiguous. The V end was cut by 3 bases, the J end by 8 bases, with 24 bases between. Per the germline V gene, CDR1 is GEAIGNYY and CDR2 is EKD. CDR3 length: 16 amino acids. CDR3 in amino acids: CACDPIEGWFGDKLIF. In DNA form, the CDR3 reads TGTGCCTGTGACCCCATTGAGGGGTGGTTTGGAGACAAACTCATCTTT.

This clone was counted only a few times. This likely traces to a read error, being one base from a far larger clone. Within the sample, other DNA sequences also encode this same CDR3. The chain carries TRDV1 and TRDJ1, with 12 bases identical to TRDD3. CDR1 TSWWSYY and CDR2 QGS come from the germline V gene. This CDR3 spans 15 amino acids. Germline trimming cut 4 bases from V and 3 bases from J; bases unmatched to any gene: 3. The DNA of the CDR3 is TGTGCTCTTGGGGGAACTGGGGGATACCCCGATAAACTCATCTTT. Translating gives CALGGTGGYPDKLIF.

Comments on this clone: TCRdb's listed protein matches a much larger clone and diverges from this DNA's translation at residue 16, likely through a read error; the protein shown comes from the DNA. The chain links TRDV2 to TRDJ1; 13 positions match TRDD3. Germline assignment: CDR1 GEAIGNYY and CDR2 EKD. The CDR3 totals 18 residues. CDR3 amino acids: CACDSLQTGGYAPDKPIF. In DNA form, the CDR3 reads TGTGCCTGTGATAGCCTTCAAACTGGGGGATACGCTCCCGATAAACCCATCTTT.